One and the same sample provided the 23 T cell receptor beta chains below, sequenced in a study of CXCR3-negative and CXCR3-positive naive CD8 T cells. Preparation of TRB cDNA libraries relied on 5' RACE carrying UMI labels. TCRdb derives one entry per CDR3 protein from the 5' RACE reads, leaving out DNA. The repertoire table contains about 22,000 distinct CDR3 sequences. Sequencing input: memory CD8+ T cells from blood. All receptors come from a human donor in good health. Some clones in this sample may be carry-over from other donors' samples.

This rearrangement joins TRBV29-1 to TRBJ2-1; checking the TCRdb D call of TRBD1 is not possible without DNA. CDR1 SQVTM and CDR2 ANQGSEA come from the germline V gene. This CDR3 is 15 amino acids long. The chain's CDR3 is CSVRTGHSSYNEQFF.

The chain carries TRBV6-1 and TRBJ1-4; TCRdb designates TRBD1, a call that cannot be tested without DNA. The germline V gene has CDR1 MNHNS and CDR2 SASEGT. CDR3 length equals 14 residues. CDR3 protein: CASSEGTGPEKLFF.

The J gene is TRBJ2-3, the V gene TRBV12-3 or TRBV12-4; TCRdb proposes TRBD2, but this gene call is untestable without DNA. This CDR3 is 16 amino acids long. The CDR3 loop is CASILTAGGATDTQYF.

The gene calls are TRBV29-1 and TRBJ1-6. This CDR3 is 13 amino acids long. CDR1 SQVTM and CDR2 ANQGSEA come from the germline V gene. CDR3 sequence: CSVGRDSNSPLHF.

The V call is TRBV12-3 or TRBV12-4, the J call TRBJ2-1; TCRdb returns TRBD2, unconfirmable since there is no DNA. There are 17 residues in the CDR3. This CDR3 reads CASSGPSGPLSYNEQFF.

V and J are TRBV27 and TRBJ2-7; TCRdb picks TRBD1, but there is no DNA to check that call. In germline, CDR1 is MNHEY, CDR2 SMNVEV (reference sequence). The CDR3 loop spans 14 amino acids. This CDR3 reads CASRPGQGLYEQYF.

This chain connects TRBV29-1 to TRBJ2-7; TCRdb gives TRBD1 as the D gene, but with no DNA this cannot be confirmed. CDR3 length equals 13 residues. The germline V gene has CDR1 SQVTM and CDR2 ANQGSEA. The CDR3 spells CSVGTGEGYEQYF.

By frequency, this clonotype is medium-sized. The chain combines TRBV20-1 with TRBJ2-5; TCRdb's D gene call, TRBD1, goes unchecked for lack of DNA. The germline gives CDR1 DFQATT, CDR2 SNEGSKA (reference sequence). This CDR3 region has 13 residues. The CDR3 spells CSAPRGESETQYF.

The V and J genes are TRBV9 and TRBJ2-3; the D call of TRBD1 rests on TCRdb alone, since no DNA is present to check it. The CDR3 loop spans 15 amino acids. Germline CDR1 SGDLS, CDR2 YYNGEE. CDR3 protein: CASSVELRVADTQYF. The variable domain in full, with the rest retrieved from reference TRBV9 and TRBJ2-3, is DSGVTQTPKHLITATGQRVTLRCSPRSGDLSVYWYQQSLDQGLQFLIQYYNGEERAKGNILERFSAQQFPDLHSELNLSSLELGDSALYFCASSVELRVADTQYFGPGTRLTVL.

The CDR3 region is CASSWDSSYEQYF. The chain uses TRBV7-9 and TRBJ2-7; TCRdb's D gene call, TRBD1, goes unchecked for lack of DNA. There are 13 residues in the CDR3. CDR1 SEHNR and CDR2 FQNEAQ come from the germline V gene (reference sequence).

The rearrangement joins TRBV5-1 to TRBJ2-3; TCRdb designates TRBD1, a call that cannot be tested without DNA. This CDR3 contains 16 residues. Germline CDR1 reads SGHRS; CDR2 reads YFSETQ. CDR3 loop: CASSLGDRTITDTQYF.

This rearrangement joins TRBV5-1 to TRBJ2-1; TCRdb's D call, TRBD1, is unchecked because there is no DNA. This CDR3 contains 13 residues. The germline CDR1 and CDR2 sequences are SGHRS and YFSETQ. CDR3 in amino acids: CASSLQGYNEQFF.

The CDR3 reads CASSAIDREHNEQFF. V usage is TRBV7-2 and J usage is TRBJ2-1; the D call from TCRdb, TRBD1, cannot be confirmed without DNA. The CDR3 totals 15 residues. CDR1 and CDR2 (germline): SGHTA, FQGNSA. The variable domain in full, with the rest retrieved from reference TRBV7-2 and TRBJ2-1, is GAGVSQSPSNKVTEKGKDVELRCDPISGHTALYWYRQSLGQGLEFLIYFQGNSAPDKSGLPSDRFSAERTGGSVSTLTIQRTQQEDSAVYLCASSAIDREHNEQFFGPGTRLTVL.

The chain is built from TRBV6-6 and TRBJ1-6; TCRdb's D call, TRBD1, is unchecked because there is no DNA. Germline values: CDR1 MNHNY, CDR2 SVGAGI (reference sequence). This CDR3 contains 15 residues. CDR3 residues: CASSHEQGLNSPLHF.

V gene TRBV29-1 combines with J gene TRBJ2-7; as DNA is missing, the TRBD2 call by TCRdb cannot be tested. Germline-derived CDR1 and CDR2 are SQVTM and ANQGSEA. The CDR3 is 16 amino acids. The CDR3 is CSVEEAAGASSYEQYF.

This chain joins TRBV29-1 and TRBJ2-2; the D call of TRBD1 rests on TCRdb alone, since no DNA is present to check it. The CDR3 is 14 residues long. CDR1 is SQVTM and CDR2 is ANQGSEA in the germline V gene. The CDR3 sequence: CSFEMDINTGELFF.

V usage is TRBV4-1 and J usage is TRBJ1-2. Germline V lookup: CDR1 MGHRA, CDR2 YSYEKL. CDR3 length: 15 residues. CDR3 residues: CASSQDGASNYGYTF.

The genes are TRBV4-1 and TRBJ1-1; TCRdb's assignment of TRBD1 cannot be checked, as there is no DNA. There are 15 residues in the CDR3. Germline CDR1 and CDR2: MGHRA and YSYEKL. The chain's CDR3 is CASSQDENRGTEAFF.

This rearrangement joins TRBV11-2 to TRBJ2-1; TCRdb names TRBD2, which stays unverified in the absence of DNA. CDR3 length equals 17 residues. Germline assignment: CDR1 SGHAT and CDR2 FQNNGV. The CDR3 sequence is CASSFGAGGQLLNEQFF.

The J gene is TRBJ2-7, the V gene TRBV2; TCRdb returns TRBD2, unconfirmable since there is no DNA. CDR1 and CDR2 (germline): SNHLY, FYNNEI. The CDR3 is 15 amino acids. The CDR3 spells CASSVGVSPTYEQYF.

This chain uses TRBV6-1 with TRBJ2-7. This CDR3 has 14 residues. Looked up from germline, CDR1 is MNHNS and CDR2 is SASEGT. The CDR3 here is CASSEGVGSYEQYF.

The chain joins TRBV9 to TRBJ2-5; with no DNA, the TCRdb D assignment of TRBD1 cannot be verified. CDR3 length: 14 residues. The germline gives CDR1 SGDLS, CDR2 YYNGEE. The CDR3 is CASSPTAGVETQYF.

The rearrangement joins TRBV29-1 to TRBJ2-7. CDR1 and CDR2 from the germline V gene are SQVTM and ANQGSEA. The CDR3 runs to 13 residues. CDR3 sequence: CSVMTDSSYEQYF.